One sample yielded the 31 T cell receptor beta chains listed below, sequenced in a study of T cells after yellow fever vaccination. TCRdb re-derived calls from the 5' RACE reads in MiXCR, one entry per CDR3 protein. The table includes some 110,000 distinct CDR3 sequences, more than 6.5% detected once. The material was CD4+ T cells sorted from PBMCs, obtained 10 to 11 days after the first yellow fever vaccination. The receptor set was obtained from a man younger than 30 who received the YFV17D yellow fever vaccine.

The V and J genes are TRBV19 and TRBJ2-6; D gene ambiguous. Germline CDR1 LNHDA, CDR2 SQIVND (reference sequence). With 7 bases removed from V and 0 bases from J, the gap between germline ends came to 10 bases. The CDR3 is 15 amino acids. DNA for the CDR3: TGTGCCAGTACCCAGGCGACCTCTGGGGCCAACGTCCTGACTTTC. Translation: CASTQATSGANVLTF.

The table lists this clonotype with many counts. The rearrangement uses TRBV7-2 and TRBJ2-1; 13 bases agree with TRBD2. Germline V gene lookup returns CDR1 SGHTA and CDR2 FQGNSA. V gave up 6 bases and J gave up 9 bases; unmatched junction bases: 8. CDR3 size: 15 residues. CDR3 DNA sequence: TGTGCCAGCAGTGAAACTAGCGGGGGGGCTCGTGAGCAGTTCTTC. It is translated as CASSETSGGAREQFF.

The chain couples TRBV4-3 to TRBJ1-2; D perhaps matches TRBD1 (5 bases). CDR3 length equals 15 residues. Germline V lookup: CDR1 LGHNA, CDR2 YSLEER. The V and J ends lost 2 bases and 2 bases respectively, with 12 bases between them. CDR3 loop: CASSQHSGANYGYTF. The CDR3 DNA reads TGCGCCAGCAGCCAACACTCTGGGGCCAACTATGGCTACACCTTC.

This clonotype was observed many times. The rearrangement uses TRBV7-9 and TRBJ1-4; unclear D gene. Germline CDR1 and CDR2: SEHNR and FQNEAQ (reference sequence). The CDR3 runs to 12 residues. Deletions cut 5 bases from V and 6 bases from J, with 7 bases between. The CDR3 DNA reads as TGTGCCAGCAGCGCGGAGTATGAAAAACTGTTTTTT. Translated, it gives CASSAEYEKLFF.

This clonotype was seen repeatedly, ten times or more. The J gene is TRBJ2-3, the V gene TRBV7-2; tentatively, D is TRBD2 (6 bases). The ends were cut back, 7 bases at V and 4 bases at J, with 12 bases in the middle. The CDR3 is made up of 13 amino acids. Germline V CDR1 and CDR2: SGHTA, FQGNSA. The CDR3 coding sequence is TGTGCCAGCATGACGACTAGATCAGATACGCAGTATTTT. The encoded protein is CASMTTRSDTQYF. The variable domain in full, completed from reference TRBV7-2 and TRBJ2-3, reads GAGVSQSPSNKVTEKGKDVELRCDPISGHTALYWYRQSLGQGLEFLIYFQGNSAPDKSGLPSDRFSAERTGGSVSTLTIQRTQQEDSAVYLCASMTTRSDTQYFGPGTRLTVL.

This clonotype was picked up many times. This rearrangement joins TRBV6-1 to TRBJ1-5, with no clear D. There are 16 residues in the CDR3. Germline CDR1 reads MNHNS; CDR2 reads SASEGT. The V end was cut by 4 bases, the J end by 0 bases, with 13 bases between. The CDR3 region has the DNA TGTGCCAGCAGTGGGACCCACCGTTATAGCAATCAGCCCCAGCATTTT. Translating gives CASSGTHRYSNQPQHF.

The rearrangement links TRBV4-3 to TRBJ2-1, with D possibly TRBD2 on 6 matching bases. Germline V gene data show CDR1 as LGHNA and CDR2 as YSLEER. The germline V and J ends were trimmed by 4 bases and 7 bases, with 14 bases remaining between them. CDR3 length: 14 amino acids. The CDR3 reads CASSLDATSNEQFF. CDR3 nucleotides: TGCGCCAGCAGCCTCGACGCGACTAGTAATGAGCAGTTCTTC.

This clonotype was seen at least ten times. The chain couples TRBV7-2 to TRBJ1-5; D ambiguous. The CDR3 runs to 13 residues. Per germline, CDR1 SGHTA and CDR2 FQGNSA. V was cut by 1 base and J by 10 bases, with 11 bases left in between. In DNA form, the CDR3 reads TGTGCCAGCAGCTTAGACGATATCCAACCCCAGCATTTT. It encodes CASSLDDIQPQHF.

The genes are TRBV4-2 and TRBJ2-5; D may be TRBD2 (7 bases). The V and J ends lost 0 bases and 5 bases respectively, with 13 bases between them. Germline loops: CDR1 LGHNA, CDR2 YNFKEQ. The CDR3 length is 15 residues. DNA of the CDR3: TGTGCCAGCAGCCAAGAGGAGGGGGGGGCGGAGACCCAGTACTTC. Translating gives CASSQEEGGAETQYF.

This clonotype came up a few times. The chain links TRBV29-1 to TRBJ2-2; D gene uncertain. The CDR3 spans 12 residues. Trimming stripped 4 bases from V and 6 bases from J, with 9 bases between. The V gene's germline CDR1 is SQVTM and CDR2 ANQGSEA. The CDR3 DNA is TGCAGCGTTGGCTGGCTGGCCGGGGAGCTGTTTTTT. The encoded protein is CSVGWLAGELFF.

This rearrangement joins TRBV6-6 to TRBJ2-5; 9 nucleotides line up with TRBD1. The CDR3 is made up of 13 amino acids. Germline V gene sequence: CDR1 MNHNY, CDR2 SVGAGI (reference sequence). Trimming removed 4 bases from V and 8 bases from J; junction bases left unmatched: 5. This chain's CDR3 is CASSSGTGITQYF. The CDR3 DNA is TGTGCCAGCAGTTCCGGGACAGGGATAACCCAGTACTTC.

The V and J genes are TRBV20-1 and TRBJ1-1, with D tentatively TRBD1 (6 bases). Per the germline V gene, CDR1 is DFQATT and CDR2 is SNEGSKA (reference sequence). This CDR3 comprises 13 residues. Trimming took off 2 bases at V and 7 bases at J, with 14 bases between the two ends. The CDR3 DNA sequence: TGCAGTGCTAGACGAGGGGGAAAAGGTGAAGCTTTCTTT. Amino acid sequence: CSARRGGKGEAFF.

As regards this clonotype: A much larger clone sits a single nucleotide away, making a read error possible. The chain uses TRBV7-9 and TRBJ2-7, with D unclear. This CDR3 contains 14 residues. Germline assignment: CDR1 SEHNR and CDR2 FQNEAQ (reference sequence). Between the trimmed V and J ends, which lost 6 bases and 3 bases, there was a span of 15 bases. Here the CDR3 reads CASRSTAPSYEQYF. Here the CDR3 DNA reads TGTGCCAGCAGGTCCACAGCGCCGAGCTACGAGCAGTACTTC.

This clonotype was detected many times. The V and J genes are TRBV7-6 and TRBJ2-1; D tentatively fits TRBD1 or TRBD2 (7 bases each). Germline CDR1 reads SGHVS; CDR2 reads FNYEAQ. This CDR3 is built from 14 residues. Between the trimmed V and J ends, which lost 6 bases and 8 bases, there was a span of 17 bases. CDR3 protein: CASSRIRGGHEQFF. In DNA form, the CDR3 reads TGTGCCAGCAGTCGAATCAGGGGGGGGCATGAGCAGTTCTTC.

This clonotype was counted at least ten times. This chain connects TRBV7-2 to TRBJ2-5; D is ambiguous. Germline assignment: CDR1 SGHTA and CDR2 FQGNSA. There are 16 residues in the CDR3. Trimming cost V 2 bases and J 5 bases, with 18 bases left between them. CDR3 nucleotides: TGTGCCAGCAGCTTATTTGGCGTGACCGTGGGCGAGACCCAGTACTTC. It yields the protein CASSLFGVTVGETQYF.

This clonotype has a count of ten or more. J is TRBJ2-7 and V is TRBV7-2, with TRBD2 matching over 12 bases. The junction had 3 bases not matched to a gene; V was cut back by 5 bases and J by 1 base. The CDR3 consists of 15 residues. Germline V CDR1 and CDR2: SGHTA, FQGNSA. In DNA form, the CDR3 reads TGTGCCAGCAGCACAACTAGCGGGGGGTCCTACGAGCAGTACTTC. This encodes CASSTTSGGSYEQYF.

This clonotype was observed at least ten times. The V gene is TRBV7-2, the J gene TRBJ1-1, with D uncertain. CDR1 SGHTA and CDR2 FQGNSA come from the germline V gene. The CDR3 totals 12 residues. Trimming removed 4 bases from V and 10 bases from J, with 13 bases in between. The CDR3 region is CASSWEGMRAFF. CDR3 in DNA: TGTGCCAGCAGCTGGGAGGGAATGAGAGCTTTCTTT.

This clonotype was seen ten or more times. The chain combines TRBV7-2 with TRBJ1-3, with 8 bases lining up with TRBD1. This CDR3 has 14 amino acids. With V trimmed by 5 bases and J by 4 bases, 4 bases remained unmatched. Per germline, CDR1 SGHTA and CDR2 FQGNSA. CDR3 loop: CASSRTGSGNTIYF. CDR3 nucleotide sequence: TGTGCCAGCAGCCGGACAGGGTCGGGAAACACCATATATTTT. Drawing the rest from reference TRBV7-2 and TRBJ1-3, the complete variable domain is GAGVSQSPSNKVTEKGKDVELRCDPISGHTALYWYRQSLGQGLEFLIYFQGNSAPDKSGLPSDRFSAERTGGSVSTLTIQRTQQEDSAVYLCASSRTGSGNTIYFGEGSWLTVV.

This clonotype has just a few counts. The rearrangement joins TRBV12-3 or TRBV12-4 to TRBJ1-1; D might be TRBD1 (6 bases). V gave up 4 bases and J gave up 4 bases, with 10 bases separating them. CDR3 length: 13 amino acids. As DNA, the CDR3 is TGTGCCAGCAGTTCCCGGACAGCCACTGAAGCTTTCTTT. Residues: CASSSRTATEAFF.

This clonotype was seen ten or more times. The chain is built from TRBV20-1 and TRBJ2-5; 11 positions agree with TRBD2. This CDR3 comprises 15 residues. Germline CDR1 reads DFQATT; CDR2 reads SNEGSKA (reference sequence). The V and J ends lost 5 bases and 5 bases, in that order; junction bases with no gene match: 10. The CDR3: CSAPDSGGARETQYF. The CDR3 DNA is TGCAGTGCTCCCGATAGCGGGGGGGCAAGGGAGACCCAGTACTTC.

The V call is TRBV4-3, the J call TRBJ2-7; 7 bases are a match to TRBD1. This CDR3 contains 19 residues. With 0 bases clipped from V and 3 bases from J, the junction kept 17 bases outside the gene matches. CDR1 is LGHNA, CDR2 YSLEER, per germline. This CDR3 is CASSQDSPIGTVVGYEQYF. The CDR3 DNA reads TGCGCCAGCAGCCAAGATTCTCCCATTGGGACAGTAGTCGGCTACGAGCAGTACTTC.

This clonotype came up a few times. The genes are TRBV4-2 and TRBJ2-2, with 8 bases aligning to TRBD2. This CDR3 comprises 17 residues. The ends lost 0 bases at V and 4 bases at J; junction bases unmatched: 7. Per germline, CDR1 LGHNA and CDR2 YNFKEQ. CDR3 coding DNA: TGTGCCAGCAGCCAAGATTATCGGGGGGGGCGCACCGGGGAGCTGTTTTTT. It yields the protein CASSQDYRGGRTGELFF.

Many counts were recorded for this clonotype. The V and J genes are TRBV6-2 or TRBV6-3 and TRBJ1-2; D gene uncertain. The CDR3 is 14 residues long. Deletions cut 2 bases from V and 4 bases from J, with 11 bases between. Per germline, CDR1 MNHEY and CDR2 SVGEGT. CDR3 sequence (DNA): TGTGCCAGCAGTTACGGCGTGGGTGGCTATGGCTACACCTTC. Amino acid sequence: CASSYGVGGYGYTF.

This clonotype was counted many times. The V call is TRBV4-3, the J call TRBJ1-2; no clear D gene. Per germline, CDR1 LGHNA and CDR2 YSLEER. V dropped 1 base and J dropped 0 bases, with 3 bases sitting between them. CDR3 length: 13 amino acids. The CDR3: CASSQGTNYGYTF. The CDR3 DNA reads TGCGCCAGCAGCCAAGGAACTAACTATGGCTACACCTTC.

This clonotype was seen ten or more times. The V call is TRBV7-2, the J call TRBJ1-6; no firm D call. V was clipped by 5 bases and J by 2 bases, with 19 bases between them. The CDR3 is made up of 18 amino acids. Germline V lookup: CDR1 SGHTA, CDR2 FQGNSA. The CDR3 bases are TGTGCCAGCAGCAGGGTGGCCTCTTTTAGTGCCTATAATTCACCCCTCCACTTT. Its protein product is CASSRVASFSAYNSPLHF.

This clonotype was counted at least ten times. The chain combines TRBV15 with TRBJ2-2, with 16 positions matching TRBD2. Germline assignment: CDR1 LNHNV and CDR2 YYDKDF (reference sequence). The V gene end was trimmed by 11 bases and the J gene end by 3 bases; junction bases not matched to a gene: 9. The CDR3 runs 17 residues. The CDR3 DNA is TGTGCCTCCGGCGGGACTAGCGGGGGGGCCTACACCGGGGAGCTGTTTTTT. This encodes CASGGTSGGAYTGELFF.

In its sample, this clonotype was seen many times. This sequence joins TRBV20-1 and TRBJ2-4, with D perhaps assigned TRBD1 or TRBD2 (5 bases each). Trimming shortened V by 6 bases and J by 6 bases, and 12 bases separated the two germline ends. The CDR3 loop spans 12 amino acids. Germline V gene sequence: CDR1 DFQATT, CDR2 SNEGSKA (reference sequence). For the CDR3, the DNA is TGCAGTGCAGGGACCCCACCAAACATTCAGTACTTC. Encoded protein: CSAGTPPNIQYF.

With regard to this clonotype: A much larger clone lies one base from this, so it may be a read error. The chain joins TRBV24-1 to TRBJ2-3; 8 bases match TRBD1. The V gene's germline CDR1 is KGHDR and CDR2 SFDVKD. This CDR3 is built from 17 residues. V shed 6 bases and J 3 bases; nucleotides not matched to a gene: 13. The CDR3 region is CATSNSLFGQGTDTQYF. The CDR3, as DNA: TGTGCCACCAGTAATTCCCTCTTCGGACAGGGTACAGATACGCAGTATTTT.

This clonotype was seen repeatedly, ten times or more. The J gene is TRBJ2-5, the V gene TRBV7-6; 8 positions agree with TRBD2. Trimming removed 3 bases from V and 5 bases from J; junction bases left unmatched: 5. Germline CDR1 reads SGHVS; CDR2 reads FNYEAQ. The CDR3 loop spans 14 amino acids. The CDR3 sequence: CASSFRLAPETQYF. The DNA of the CDR3 is TGTGCCAGCAGCTTTCGACTAGCGCCTGAGACCCAGTACTTC.

This clonotype was detected many times. This chain links TRBV5-1 with TRBJ2-1; D uncertain. This CDR3 contains 13 residues. CDR1 and CDR2 (germline): SGHRS, YFSETQ. Deletions cut 0 bases from V and 5 bases from J, with 6 bases between. CDR3 in DNA: TGCGCCAGCAGCTTGGAACCTAACAATGAGCAGTTCTTC. Encoded protein: CASSLEPNNEQFF.

There are many counts of this clonotype. The chain carries TRBV5-1 and TRBJ2-1; 15 nucleotides agree with TRBD2. The ends lost 4 bases at V and 10 bases at J; junction bases unmatched: 12. The CDR3 is 17 amino acids. Germline CDR1 reads SGHRS; CDR2 reads YFSETQ. The DNA of the CDR3 is TGCGCCAGCAGCCCCGGGACTAGCGGGGGGCTAGGGAGAGAGCAGTTCTTC. Protein product: CASSPGTSGGLGREQFF.